Below are 9 T cell receptor beta chains sequenced from a single sample in a study of technical replicates of blood from several donors. Data came from immunoSEQ multiplex PCR; TCRdb stores just in-frame clones and leaves some out. The sample contains 60,000 to 85,000 clones, under 95% of which appear only once. What was sequenced was T cells isolated from PBMCs. The receptor set was obtained from a human donor in good health.

This sequence joins TRBV5-6 and TRBJ1-4, with D possibly matching TRBD1 (5 bases). V was trimmed by 4 bases and J by 6 bases, leaving 7 bases between them. Looked up from germline, CDR1 is SGHDT and CDR2 is YYEEEE. CDR3 length equals 12 residues. In DNA form, the CDR3 reads TGTGCCAGCAGCGAAGGGGATGAAAAACTGTTTTTT. It is translated as CASSEGDEKLFF.

The chain links TRBV10-3 to TRBJ2-7; a possible D gene is TRBD1 (5 bases). CDR3 size: 15 residues. The V end lost 0 bases, the J end lost 6 bases, and 15 bases lay between the germline ends. Germline V gives CDR1 ENHRY, CDR2 SYGVKD. The CDR3 region has the DNA TGTGCCATCAGTGAGTCCGCTGGGGCGCAAGGCGAGCAGTACTTC. Translated, it gives CAISESAGAQGEQYF.

The chain employs TRBV6-5 and TRBJ1-1; D uncertain. This CDR3 region has 12 residues. V shed 7 bases and J shed 1 base, with 7 bases lying between them. The germline V gene encodes CDR1 MNHEY and CDR2 SVGAGI. As DNA, the CDR3 is TGTGCCAGCACTGAGGGGAACACTGAAGCTTTCTTT. Amino acid sequence: CASTEGNTEAFF.

The CDR3 protein is CASVTGVSNTGELFF. CDR3 nucleotides: TGTGCCAGCGTAACAGGGGTATCGAACACCGGGGAGCTGTTTTTT. The chain is built from TRBV7-8 and TRBJ2-2; TRBD1 matches at 7 bases. This CDR3 comprises 15 residues. With V trimmed by 8 bases and J by 0 bases, 6 bases remained unmatched. Germline V lookup: CDR1 SGHVS, CDR2 FQNEAQ. Based on the CDR3 plus reference TRBV7-8 and TRBJ2-2, the full variable domain is GAGVSQSPRYKVAKRGQDVALRCDPISGHVSLFWYQQALGQGPEFLTYFQNEAQLDKSGLPSDRFFAERPEGSVSTLKIQRTQQEDSAVYLCASVTGVSNTGELFFGEGSRLTVL.

The chain employs TRBV7-7 and TRBJ2-1; TRBD2 matches 10 bases. Germline V gene data show CDR1 as SSHAT and CDR2 as FNYEAQ (reference sequence). This CDR3 is built from 17 residues. The trim removed 1 base at V and 7 bases at J, leaving 10 bases unmatched. This chain's CDR3 is CASSLGPLAGSGNEQFF. The CDR3 bases are TGTGCCAGCAGCTTAGGACCACTAGCGGGATCTGGAAATGAGCAGTTCTTC.

The chain uses TRBV4-3 and TRBJ2-7, with D possibly TRBD2 on 5 matching bases. The germline gives CDR1 LGHNA, CDR2 YSLEER. V was clipped by 4 bases and J by 3 bases, with 16 bases between them. CDR3 length: 15 amino acids. Here the CDR3 reads CASSPNLASLYEQYF. Written as DNA, the CDR3 is TGCGCCAGCAGCCCTAACTTAGCGAGCCTCTACGAGCAGTACTTC.

This clone was detected once. The V and J genes are TRBV7-9 and TRBJ2-7; tentative D call: TRBD2 (6 bases). Per germline, CDR1 SEHNR and CDR2 FQNEAQ (reference sequence). Between the trimmed V and J ends, which lost 4 bases and 5 bases, there was a span of 21 bases. The CDR3 has 16 residues. This chain's CDR3 is CASSWDLGPSANEQYF. CDR3 in DNA: TGTGCCAGCAGCTGGGACCTAGGTCCTAGCGCAAACGAGCAGTACTTC.

The chain joins TRBV28 to TRBJ2-3; 10 bases agree with TRBD1. The V segment lost 1 base and the J segment 3 bases; nucleotides outside the gene matches: 13. CDR1 is MDHEN, CDR2 SYDVKM, per germline. This CDR3 is 19 amino acids long. The CDR3 is CASSLYMAGTGDGTDTQYF. The DNA for the CDR3 is TGTGCCAGCAGTTTATATATGGCCGGGACAGGGGATGGAACAGATACGCAGTATTTT.

This clone was seen a single time. The genes are TRBV10-3 and TRBJ1-2; 7 nucleotides match TRBD1. This CDR3 is 14 amino acids long. CDR1 is ENHRY and CDR2 is SYGVKD in the germline V gene. J gave up 3 bases and V 7 bases, and 8 bases lay outside the gene matches. CDR3 in DNA: TGTGCCATCACCTCTGGGACAGATTACTATGGCTACACCTTC. Amino acids: CAITSGTDYYGYTF.